The rows below give T cell receptor beta chains drawn from one sample of a study of cytomegalovirus exposure and HLA in healthy donors. The protocol was immunoSEQ multiplex PCR, while the TCRdb copy is restricted to in-frame clones and leaves out a portion. Its listing shows about 48,000 clones. Sequencing was carried out using PBMCs. The receptor source for this set is a woman between 40 and 55 years old in good health and CMV-seronegative. The CDR3 runs from the conserved cysteine through the conserved F or W. The D gene is left open where the match is weak.

d_call,v_call,j_call,cdr3_aa,cdr3_nt
NA,TRBV19,TRBJ1-2,CASSSGGNYGYTF,TGTGCCAGTAGCTCTGGGGGGAACTATGGCTACACCTTC
NA,TRBV5-1,TRBJ2-6,CASNNPLRGSSGANVLTF,TGCGCCAGCAATAATCCCCTCCGGGGGTCCTCTGGGGCCAACGTCCTGACTTTC
NA,TRBV5-1,TRBJ2-3,CASKWGVTDTQYF,TGCGCCAGCAAATGGGGCGTCACAGATACGCAGTATTTT
NA,TRBV5-1,TRBJ1-2,CASSLAVYSNYGYTF,TGCGCCAGCAGCTTGGCAGTTTATTCTAACTATGGCTACACCTTC
NA,TRBV19,TRBJ2-1,CASSIGGRRYNEQFF,TGTGCCAGTAGTATCGGGGGGCGAAGGTACAATGAGCAGTTCTTC
NA,TRBV18,TRBJ2-1,CASSASGAYNEQFF,TGTGCCAGCTCTGCGTCAGGGGCCTACAATGAGCAGTTCTTC
NA,TRBV5-1,TRBJ1-2,CASRSTTNYGYTF,TGCGCCAGCAGGTCGACAACTAACTATGGCTACACCTTC
TRBD1,TRBV18,TRBJ1-1,CASSPDRGRTEAFF,TGTGCCAGCTCCCCCGACAGGGGGCGTACTGAAGCTTTCTTT
TRBD2,TRBV9,TRBJ2-1,CASSATKWTSGRADNEQFF,TGTGCCAGCAGTGCCACCAAATGGACTAGCGGGAGGGCGGACAATGAGCAGTTCTTC
TRBD1,TRBV5-1,TRBJ1-1,CASSANDRGHQFF,TGCGCCAGCAGCGCCAACGACAGGGGGCACCAGTTCTTT
TRBD2,TRBV15,TRBJ2-7,CATSRGAGGSEQYF,TGTGCCACCAGCAGAGGAGCGGGGGGAAGCGAGCAGTACTTC
NA,TRBV11-2,TRBJ1-5,CASSLGDRQPQHF,TGTGCCAGCAGCCTCGGGGATCGTCAGCCCCAGCATTTT
TRBD1,TRBV5-1,TRBJ2-7,CASSWQPGDRVVLYEQYF,TGCGCCAGCAGCTGGCAACCCGGGGACAGGGTCGTCCTCTACGAGCAGTACTTC
TRBD2,TRBV4-1,TRBJ2-1,CASSRMREPPYNEQFF,TGCGCCAGCAGCCGGATGCGGGAGCCCCCCTACAATGAGCAGTTCTTC
TRBD1,TRBV6-5,TRBJ1-2,CASSLGQGLYGYTF,TGTGCCAGCAGTCTCGGACAGGGGCTCTATGGCTACACCTTC
TRBD1,TRBV9,TRBJ1-2,CASSVSQGALYGYTF,TGTGCCAGCAGCGTAAGTCAGGGGGCTCTCTATGGCTACACCTTC
NA,TRBV18,TRBJ2-1,CASSSQSFSHRLSSYNEQFF,TGTGCCAGCTCATCCCAAAGTTTTAGTCATCGACTGAGCTCCTACAATGAGCAGTTCTTC
TRBD2,TRBV30,TRBJ2-5,CAWSRGLAGETQYF,TGTGCCTGGAGCCGGGGGCTAGCGGGAGAGACCCAGTACTTC
NA,TRBV2,TRBJ2-2,CASGFQVGGELFF,TGTGCCAGCGGATTTCAGGTCGGCGGGGAGCTGTTTTTT
NA,TRBV5-1,TRBJ1-1,CASSLVWGDTEAFF,TGCGCCAGCAGCTTGGTTTGGGGGGACACTGAAGCTTTCTTT
NA,TRBV6-1,TRBJ2-1,CASSEGGGGHNEQFF,TGTGCCAGCAGTGAGGGGGGAGGGGGACACAATGAGCAGTTCTTC
NA,TRBV18,TRBJ1-4,CASSPPGERREKLFF,TGTGCCAGCTCACCACCGGGAGAAAGAAGGGAAAAACTGTTTTTT